This T cell receptor beta chain was recorded in a study of shared clonotypes between healthy human individuals. The V gene's germline CDR1 is MNHNY and CDR2 SVGAGI (reference sequence). The ends were cut back, 0 bases at V and 9 bases at J, with 9 bases in the middle. The CDR3 loop spans 12 amino acids. Sequencing was performed with immunoSEQ multiplex PCR; in TCRdb, only in-frame clones are kept and a portion is missing. The sample shows more than 550,000 clones, around 70% of them seen only once. The table lists this clone with a few counts. The gene calls are TRBV6-6 and TRBJ2-7; D uncertain. This sequence originates from a woman between 25 and 40 years old in good health. Sequenced material: memory CD4+ T cells sorted from blood. This sample's subset: CD45RA-negative fraction. The CDR3 region has the DNA TGTGCCAGCAGTTACTCCGGCGAGCGGCAGTACTTC. It codes for CASSYSGERQYF.